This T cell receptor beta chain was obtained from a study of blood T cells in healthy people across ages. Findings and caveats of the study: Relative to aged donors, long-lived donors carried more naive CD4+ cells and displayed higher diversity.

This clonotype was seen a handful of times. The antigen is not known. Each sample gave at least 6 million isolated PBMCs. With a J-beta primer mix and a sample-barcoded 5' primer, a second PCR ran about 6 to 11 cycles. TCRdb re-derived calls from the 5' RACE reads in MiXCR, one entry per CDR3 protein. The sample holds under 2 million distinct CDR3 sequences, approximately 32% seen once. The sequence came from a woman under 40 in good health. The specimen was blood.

This CDR3 is CAISESEVSYEQYF. The CDR3 DNA is TGTGCCATCAGTGAGTCGGAGGTCTCCTACGAGCAGTACTTC. This chain uses TRBV10-3 with TRBJ2-7; TRBD2 might be the D (5 bases). V was clipped by 0 bases and J by 0 bases, with 6 bases between them. Germline CDR1 ENHRY, CDR2 SYGVKD. This CDR3 region has 14 residues.